These T cell receptor beta chains were read from a single sample in a study of OX40 agonist ivuxolimab in advanced cancers. Sequenced by immunoSEQ multiplex PCR; TCRdb stores in-frame clones only, minus some. The data show tens of thousands of clones, with about nine tenths seen just once and around 16% held by the top ten. The material was CD4+ or CD8+ T cells sorted from blood, obtained in a trial of the OX40 agonist ivuxolimab. The receptor source for this set is an adult with an advanced solid tumor such as melanoma, head and neck, liver or kidney cancer. CDR3s include the opening cysteine and the closing phenylalanine or tryptophan.

v_call cdr3_aa
TRBV7-9 CASSLRRKLFF
TRBV7-2 CASRHTGLAEAFF
TRBV27 CASSLSGTFYNEQFF
TRBV6-6 CASSLGGGNEKLFF
TRBV5-8 CASSLGDRGGDTEAFF
TRBV9 CASSVLSEATGELFF
TRBV7-9 CASSLDLRTGEDGYTF
TRBV7-2 CASSLGRTGDQPQHF
TRBV14 CASSCKRHAIKDRRRSYGQYF
TRBV28 CASSFGGQGWNTEAFF
TRBV27 CASSFPPPENNEQFF
TRBV5-6 CASSLAYAQSGANVLTF
TRBV2 CASGGQTYNEKLFF
TRBV27 CASSPRLETAKNIQYF
TRBV6-6 CASSFTGTVSMGYTF
TRBV6-5 CASRARDTQPQHF
TRBV5-5 CASSLGRTGNEETQYF
TRBV10-3 CAISGWAGSYNEQFF
TRBV7-8 CASSSSRELYEQYF
TRBV6-5 CASRTTNNEQFF
TRBV5-4 CASSLVGGNYNEQFF
TRBV19 CASSIVGLSQNTEAFF
TRBV6-5 CASSLRDREQPQHF
TRBV28 CASNQGTEKLFF
TRBV5-1 CASSLVGLSPLHF
TRBV30 CAWSVGNTEAFF
TRBV29-1 CSVAGQYYEQYF
TRBV9 CASSTGYASGSYEQFF
TRBV7-3 CASSLEGLYSNQPQHF
TRBV10-3 CAISDPAVLGEKLFF
TRBV7-2 CASSQSIGKDSQYF
TRBV18 CASSPRLADDGGQYF
TRBV6-6 CASSSRSAGEQFF
TRBV6-5 CASSYRGTSPLHF
TRBV5-1 CASSMDRSYNEQFF
TRBV7-7 CASSLARTGMYNEQFF
TRBV28 CASSFTRSYGYTF
TRBV10-3 CAISEQGTNQPQHF
TRBV18 CASSLRENTGELFF
TRBV5-5 CASSLLVANTGELFF
TRBV13 CASSLGTVKNIQYF
TRBV4-2 CASRETRSSGNTIYF
TRBV9 CASSTGQGDQPQHF
TRBV2 CASRHWTSGRAGEQFF
TRBV28 CASKNPTGGNQPQHF
TRBV27 CASSLWTSGRGEQFF
TRBV5-1 CASSLAVTSTDTQYF
TRBV11-2 CASSFRRHPQETQYF
TRBV28 CASSLTWIAGGPEKETQYF
TRBV28 CASSLTGLRKYF
TRBV19 CASSIAGTGPYEQYF